The clone carrying this TCR beta chain occurred a few times. What it binds is unknown. Trimming took off 11 bases at V and 6 bases at J, with 23 bases between the two ends. The CDR3 spans 16 residues. Germline CDR1 and CDR2: MDHEN and SYDVKM. Noted time point: pre-sensitization, week 0. Sample treatment: therapeutic diphenylcyclopropenone sensitization with weekly scalp DPC. Donation of samples came from alopecia patients who were 18 to 70 years old and suitable for DPC. These data come from a study of human T cells and chemical hapten exposure. Study at large: Small differences in pooled library volume mainly drove the variation in TCR yields per sample.

TCRdb re-called the RACE reads with MiXCR, one entry per CDR3 protein. The sample has tens of thousands of distinct CDR3 sequences, roughly 10% seen once. Study conclusions and caveats: Compared to controls, expanded TCRs made significantly more large clusters of similar CDR3s.

The origin of this receptor is a man aged 25 to 40 with alopecia areata. Some clones in this sample may be carry-over from other donors' samples. The sample was whole blood, taken in connection with sensitization to the hapten diphenylcyclopropenone (DPC). The chain couples TRBV28 to TRBJ1-6; D is possibly TRBD1 (6 bases). The chain's CDR3 is CAVPGRGAKINSPLHF. The CDR3 DNA reads as TGTGCCGTTCCGGGGAGGGGGGCAAAAATTAATTCACCCCTCCACTTT.